This TCR beta chain was recovered during a study of blood T cell repertoires in COVID-19. Study in general: PBMCs, B-cell-depleted T cells, or T cells were the source of the cDNA or gDNA that made up the material.

The authors' processing: Using reference gene primer amplification, nucleated cell counts were estimated. Only in-frame clones appear in the TCRdb table, and some are missing; sequencing was by immunoSEQ multiplex PCR. That table gives V, J and clone size, and the DNA gave D and trimming. The sample yields 150,000 to 200,000 clones, 80% to 90% seen once. To note about this clone: The junction does not match germline at one end; this may be a read error.

This CDR3 contains 12 residues. This chain connects TRBV12-3 or TRBV12-4 to TRBJ2-2; 8 nucleotides align to TRBD1. Sequenced input: peripheral blood. This TCR was sampled from a woman aged 80 or over with COVID-19, enrolled during active disease. In nucleotides, the CDR3 is TGTGCCTACAGGGGGGAGACCGGAGAGCTGTTTTTT. Translated, it gives CAYRGETGELFF.